The clone carrying this T cell receptor (beta chain) has only one observation. The CDR3 extends over 16 amino acids. The germline V gene has CDR1 KGHSH and CDR2 LQKENI. V gave up 5 bases and J gave up 0 bases; unmatched junction bases: 7. The data were taken from a study of blood T cell repertoires in COVID-19. Original data processing: Reference gene primer amplification gave nucleated cell count estimates. The method was immunoSEQ multiplex PCR; TCRdb's version includes in-frame clones alone and lacks a portion of them. V and J calls and clone size follow that table, whereas D and trimming were derived from the DNA. The table records under 350,000 clones, around nine tenths of them present only once.

This receptor was taken from a man in his forties with acute or convalescent COVID-19. Sequencing was carried out using peripheral blood. The chain employs TRBV18 and TRBJ2-3, with 8 bases matching TRBD2. CDR3 amino acids: CASSASQRGSTDTQYF. CDR3 coding DNA: TGTGCCAGCTCAGCCTCCCAGCGGGGGAGCACAGATACGCAGTATTTT.